This TCR beta chain originates from a study of T cell responses to AZD1222 COVID-19 vaccine. This CDR3 region has 13 residues. Germline CDR1 and CDR2: SNHLY and FYNNEI. Measured with immunoSEQ multiplex PCR; TCRdb has only the in-frame clones, and not every one. The sample contains roughly 120,000 clones, roughly 91% of which appear only once. As regards this clone: The junction does not match germline at one end; this may be a read error.

This clonotype was obtained from an adult in good health. This specimen was peripheral blood, taken on day 0 of AZD1222 vaccination. This chain links TRBV2 with TRBJ2-1; 16 bases map to TRBD2. CDR3 nucleotides: TGTGCCAGCAACTCCGGGACTAGCGGGGGGGCGATCTTC. This gives the protein CASNSGTSGGAIF.